This T cell receptor beta chain was sequenced in a study of kidney transplant recipient with SARS-CoV-2 infection. This clonotype was seen at least ten times. TCRdb reprocessed the reads with MiXCR, giving one entry per CDR3 protein. The repertoire consists of fewer than 250,000 distinct CDR3 sequences, with 29% occurring once and the leading ten covering about 7%. The sample here was a blood sample, taken at baseline and between days 110 and 120 from a kidney transplant recipient. The source is a male patient between 25 and 40 years old who had COVID-19 and was a kidney transplant recipient. Some T cells may trace back to the graft donor.

This CDR3 reads CASSLGIPISFSETQYF. CDR3 nucleotide sequence: TGTGCCAGCAGCTTGGGAATTCCCATTTCTTTCTCTGAGACCCAGTACTTC. The rearrangement joins TRBV3-1 to TRBJ2-5; D remains unclear. Deletions cut 5 bases from V and 5 bases from J, with 24 bases between. The length of the CDR3 is 17 residues. From germline, CDR1 is LGHDT and CDR2 YNNKEL (reference sequence).